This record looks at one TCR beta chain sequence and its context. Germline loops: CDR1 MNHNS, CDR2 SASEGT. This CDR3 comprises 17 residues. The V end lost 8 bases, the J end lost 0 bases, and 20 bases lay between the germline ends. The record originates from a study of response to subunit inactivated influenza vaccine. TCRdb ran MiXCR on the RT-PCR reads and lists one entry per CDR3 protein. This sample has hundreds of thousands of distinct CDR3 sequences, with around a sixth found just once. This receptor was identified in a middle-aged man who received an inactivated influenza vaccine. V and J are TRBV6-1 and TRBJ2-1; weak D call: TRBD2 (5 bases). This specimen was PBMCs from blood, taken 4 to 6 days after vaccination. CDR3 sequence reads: CASAKDAGYYSYNEQFF. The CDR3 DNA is TGTGCCAGCGCCAAAGACGCGGGTTATTACTCCTACAATGAGCAGTTCTTC.